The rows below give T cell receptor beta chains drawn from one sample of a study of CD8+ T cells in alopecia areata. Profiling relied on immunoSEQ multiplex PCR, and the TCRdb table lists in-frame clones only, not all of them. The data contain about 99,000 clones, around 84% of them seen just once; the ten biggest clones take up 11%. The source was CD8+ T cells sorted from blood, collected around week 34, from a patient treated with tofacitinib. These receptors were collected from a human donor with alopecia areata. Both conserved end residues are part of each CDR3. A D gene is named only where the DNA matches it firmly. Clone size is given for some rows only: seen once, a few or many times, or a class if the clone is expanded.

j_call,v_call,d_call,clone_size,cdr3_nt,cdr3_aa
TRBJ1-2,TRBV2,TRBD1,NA,TGTGCCAGCAGTGACAATAACGGACAGGGGTACAGCTATGGCTACACCTTC,CASSDNNGQGYSYGYTF
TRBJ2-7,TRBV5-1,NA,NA,TGCGCCAGCAGCCCCCCGGGACTCTCCTACGAGCAGTACTTC,CASSPPGLSYEQYF
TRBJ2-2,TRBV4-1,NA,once,TGCGCCAGCTCTCGGAGAGACACCGGGGAGCTGTTTTTT,CASSRRDTGELFF
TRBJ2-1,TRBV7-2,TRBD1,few,TGTGCCAGCAGCCGGGACAGGGGGCTTCTTGGGGAGCAGTTCTTC,CASSRDRGLLGEQFF
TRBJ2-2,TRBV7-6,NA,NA,TGTGCCAGCAGCTTTCACACCGGGGAGCTGTTTTTT,CASSFHTGELFF
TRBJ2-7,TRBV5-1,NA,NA,TGCGCCAGCAGCTTGGTGGGGTTCTCCTACGAGCAGTACTTC,CASSLVGFSYEQYF
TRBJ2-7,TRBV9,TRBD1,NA,TGTGCCAGCAGCTTGGGACAGCAAAACTACGAGCAGTACTTC,CASSLGQQNYEQYF
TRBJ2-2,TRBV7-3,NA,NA,TGTGCCAGCAGCCCTAACACCGGGGAGCTGTTTTTT,CASSPNTGELFF
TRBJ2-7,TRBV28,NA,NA,TGTGCCAGCAGTTCGGCTGATTACGAGCAGTACTTC,CASSSADYEQYF
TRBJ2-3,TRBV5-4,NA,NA,TGTGCCAGCAGTTCTCAGTCAGATACGCAGTATTTT,CASSSQSDTQYF
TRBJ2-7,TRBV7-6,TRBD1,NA,TGTGCCAGCAGCCCGGCCCGGGACAGAGTCTCATACGAGCAGTACTTC,CASSPARDRVSYEQYF
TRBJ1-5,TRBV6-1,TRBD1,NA,TGTGCCAGCAGTGGAGAGACAGGGATCAATCAGCCCCAGCATTTT,CASSGETGINQPQHF
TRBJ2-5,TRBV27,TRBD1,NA,TGTGCCAGCAGATCAGGGGGTCTGGGAGAGACCCAGTACTTC,CASRSGGLGETQYF
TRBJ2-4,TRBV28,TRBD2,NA,TGTGCCAGCAGGGGAGAGAGACTAGCGGATTTACTAGCCAAAAACATTCAGTACTTC,CASRGERLADLLAKNIQYF
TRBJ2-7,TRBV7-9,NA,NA,TGTGCCAGCAGCTTAGCGGGGGGCTGGCAGTACTTC,CASSLAGGWQYF
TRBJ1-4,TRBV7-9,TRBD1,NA,TGTGCCAGCAGCTTAAACAGGGGGCCAGGGGAAAAACTGTTTTTT,CASSLNRGPGEKLFF
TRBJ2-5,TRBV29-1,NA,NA,TGCAGCGTTGTAGGGCTATTACAAGAGACCCAGTACTTC,CSVVGLLQETQYF
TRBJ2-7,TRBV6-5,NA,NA,TGTGCCAGCAGTTACTCGGGGAGCTACGAGCAGTACTTC,CASSYSGSYEQYF
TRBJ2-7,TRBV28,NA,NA,TGTGCCAGCAGCCCCACTCTAGGTGCTGGCGAGCAGTACTTC,CASSPTLGAGEQYF
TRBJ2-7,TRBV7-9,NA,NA,TGTGCCAGCAGCTTAGTGTCGGGAGACCTCTACGAGCAGTACTTC,CASSLVSGDLYEQYF